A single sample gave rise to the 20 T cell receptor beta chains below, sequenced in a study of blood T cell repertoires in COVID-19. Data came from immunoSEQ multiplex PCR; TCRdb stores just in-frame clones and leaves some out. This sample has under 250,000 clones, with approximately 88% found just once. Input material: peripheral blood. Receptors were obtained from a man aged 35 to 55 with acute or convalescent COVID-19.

The CDR3 loop reads CASSRGQGSYSPLHF. CDR3 coding DNA: TGCGCCAGCAGCAGAGGACAGGGCAGTTATTCACCCCTCCACTTT. V is TRBV5-1 and J is TRBJ1-6, with 8 positions matching TRBD1. In germline, CDR1 is SGHRS, CDR2 YFSETQ. V trimming: 4 bases; J trimming: 8 bases; junction bases outside the gene matches: 8. CDR3 length: 15 amino acids.

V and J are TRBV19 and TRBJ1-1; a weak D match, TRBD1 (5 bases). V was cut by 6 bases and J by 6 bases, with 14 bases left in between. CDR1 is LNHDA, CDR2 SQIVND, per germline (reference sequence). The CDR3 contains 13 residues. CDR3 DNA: TGTGCCAGTAGCCCTGACAGTTCGCCTGAAGCTTTCTTT. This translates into CASSPDSSPEAFF.

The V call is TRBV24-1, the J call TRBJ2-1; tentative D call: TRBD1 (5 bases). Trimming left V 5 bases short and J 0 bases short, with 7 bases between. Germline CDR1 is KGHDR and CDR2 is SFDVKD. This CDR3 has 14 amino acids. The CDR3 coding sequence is TGTGCCACCAGTGGGCAGGGCTCCTACAATGAGCAGTTCTTC. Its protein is CATSGQGSYNEQFF.

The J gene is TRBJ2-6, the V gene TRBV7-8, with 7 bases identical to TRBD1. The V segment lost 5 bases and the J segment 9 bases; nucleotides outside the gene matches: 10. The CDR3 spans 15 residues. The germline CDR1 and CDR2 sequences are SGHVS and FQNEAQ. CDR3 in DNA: TGTGCCAGCAGCGTCGACAGGGATCTAGGCAACGTCCTGACTTTC. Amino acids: CASSVDRDLGNVLTF.

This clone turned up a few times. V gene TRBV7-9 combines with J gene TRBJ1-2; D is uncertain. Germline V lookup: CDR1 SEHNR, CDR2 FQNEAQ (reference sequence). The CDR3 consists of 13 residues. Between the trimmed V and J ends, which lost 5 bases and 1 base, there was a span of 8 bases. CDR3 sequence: CASSPRLNYGYTF. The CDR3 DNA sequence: TGTGCCAGCAGCCCGAGGCTTAACTATGGCTACACCTTC.

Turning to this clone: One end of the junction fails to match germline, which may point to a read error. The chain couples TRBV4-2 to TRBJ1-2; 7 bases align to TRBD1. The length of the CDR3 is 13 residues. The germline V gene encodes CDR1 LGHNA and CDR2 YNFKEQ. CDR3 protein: CASSQDGRDSLSF. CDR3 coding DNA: TGTGCCAGCAGCCAAGATGGTAGGGACAGCCTGTCCTTC.

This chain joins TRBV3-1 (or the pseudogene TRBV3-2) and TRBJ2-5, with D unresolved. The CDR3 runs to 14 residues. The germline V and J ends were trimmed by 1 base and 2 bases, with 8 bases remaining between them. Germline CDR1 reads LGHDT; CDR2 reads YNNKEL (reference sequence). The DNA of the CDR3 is TGTGCCAGCAGCCAAGGGGCTCCACAAGAGACCCAGTACTTC. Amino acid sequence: CASSQGAPQETQYF.

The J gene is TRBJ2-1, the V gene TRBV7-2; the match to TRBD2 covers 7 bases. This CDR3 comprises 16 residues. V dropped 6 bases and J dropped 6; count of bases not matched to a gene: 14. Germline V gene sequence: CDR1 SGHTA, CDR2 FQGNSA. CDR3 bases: TGTGCCAGCAGACCTGCGGGAGTCGGTGGTCGCAATGAGCAGTTCTTC. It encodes CASRPAGVGGRNEQFF.

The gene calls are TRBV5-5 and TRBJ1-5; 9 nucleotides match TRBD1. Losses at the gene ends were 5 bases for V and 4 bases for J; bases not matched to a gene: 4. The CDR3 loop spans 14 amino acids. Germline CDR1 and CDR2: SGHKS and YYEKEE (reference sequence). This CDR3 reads CASSRTGENQPQHF. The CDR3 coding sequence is TGTGCCAGCAGTCGGACAGGGGAAAATCAGCCCCAGCATTTT.

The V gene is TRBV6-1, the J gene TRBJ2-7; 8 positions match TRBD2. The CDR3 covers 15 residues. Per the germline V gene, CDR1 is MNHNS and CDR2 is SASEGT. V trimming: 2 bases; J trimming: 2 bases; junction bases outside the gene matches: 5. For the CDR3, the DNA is TGTGCCAGCAGTGAAACGTCTAGCGGGCCCTACGAGCAGTACTTC. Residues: CASSETSSGPYEQYF.

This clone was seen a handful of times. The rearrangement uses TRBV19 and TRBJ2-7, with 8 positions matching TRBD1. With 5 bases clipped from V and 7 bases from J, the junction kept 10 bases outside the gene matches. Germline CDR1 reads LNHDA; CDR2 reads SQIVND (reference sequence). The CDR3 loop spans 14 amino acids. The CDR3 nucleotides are TGTGCCAGTAGTTCCCGACAGGGGCAAGGGGAGCAGTACTTC. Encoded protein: CASSSRQGQGEQYF.

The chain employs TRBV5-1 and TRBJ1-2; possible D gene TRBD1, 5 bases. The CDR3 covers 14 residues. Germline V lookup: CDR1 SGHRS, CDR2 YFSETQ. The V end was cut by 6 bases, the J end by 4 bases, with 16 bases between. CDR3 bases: TGCGCCAGCACCCGGACGGGGGGACCCTATGGCTACACCTTC. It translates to CASTRTGGPYGYTF.

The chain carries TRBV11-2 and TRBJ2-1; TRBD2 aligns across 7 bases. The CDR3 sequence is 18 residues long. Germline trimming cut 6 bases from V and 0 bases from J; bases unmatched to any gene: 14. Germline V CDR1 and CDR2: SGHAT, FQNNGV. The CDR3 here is CASSYSWGAGSSYNEQFF. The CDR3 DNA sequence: TGTGCCAGCAGTTATTCGTGGGGAGCGGGGAGCTCCTACAATGAGCAGTTCTTC.

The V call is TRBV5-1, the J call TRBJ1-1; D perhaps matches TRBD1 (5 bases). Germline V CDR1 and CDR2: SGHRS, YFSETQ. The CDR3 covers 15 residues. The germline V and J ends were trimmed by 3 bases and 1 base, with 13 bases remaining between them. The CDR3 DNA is TGCGCCAGCAGCTCAGCTGGGGCAGGGAACACTGAAGCTTTCTTT. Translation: CASSSAGAGNTEAFF.

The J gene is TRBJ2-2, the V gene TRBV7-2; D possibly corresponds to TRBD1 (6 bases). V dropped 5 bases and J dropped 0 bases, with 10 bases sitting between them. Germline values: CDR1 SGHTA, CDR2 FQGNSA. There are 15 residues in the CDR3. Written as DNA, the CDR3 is TGTGCCAGCAGCCCGGACAGACCGAACACCGGGGAGCTGTTTTTT. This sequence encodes CASSPDRPNTGELFF.

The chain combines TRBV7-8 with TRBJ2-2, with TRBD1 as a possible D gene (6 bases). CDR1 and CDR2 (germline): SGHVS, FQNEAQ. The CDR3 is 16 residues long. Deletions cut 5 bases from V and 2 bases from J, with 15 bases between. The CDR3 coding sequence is TGTGCCAGCAGCCCACGACAGGTGATAAACACCGGGGAGCTGTTTTTT. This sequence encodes CASSPRQVINTGELFF.

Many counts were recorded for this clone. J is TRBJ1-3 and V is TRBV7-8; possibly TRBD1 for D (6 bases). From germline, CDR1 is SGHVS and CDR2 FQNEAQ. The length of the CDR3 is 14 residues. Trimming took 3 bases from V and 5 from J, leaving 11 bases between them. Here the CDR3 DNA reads TGTGCCAGCAGCTTGGCAGGGGATCGAAACACCATATATTTT. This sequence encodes CASSLAGDRNTIYF.

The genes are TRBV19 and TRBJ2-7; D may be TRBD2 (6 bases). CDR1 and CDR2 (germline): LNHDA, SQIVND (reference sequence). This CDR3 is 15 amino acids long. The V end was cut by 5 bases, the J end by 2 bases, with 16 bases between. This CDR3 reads CASSSQVSGAYEQYF. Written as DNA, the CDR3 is TGTGCCAGTAGTTCCCAAGTGTCGGGGGCCTACGAGCAGTACTTC.

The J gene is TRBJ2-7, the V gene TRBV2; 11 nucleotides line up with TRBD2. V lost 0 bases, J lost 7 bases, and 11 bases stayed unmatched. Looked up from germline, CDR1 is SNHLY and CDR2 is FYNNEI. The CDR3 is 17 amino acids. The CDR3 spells CASSEARASGRTGEQYF. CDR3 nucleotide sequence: TGTGCCAGCAGTGAAGCGCGGGCTAGCGGGAGGACGGGGGAGCAGTACTTC.

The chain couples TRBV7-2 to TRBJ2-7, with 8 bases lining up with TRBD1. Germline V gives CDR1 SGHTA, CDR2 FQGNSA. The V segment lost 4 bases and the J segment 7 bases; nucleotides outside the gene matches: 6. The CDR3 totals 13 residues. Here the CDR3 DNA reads TGTGCCAGCAGCTCGGACAGGGCGGGGGAGCAGTACTTC. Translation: CASSSDRAGEQYF.